These 9 T cell receptor beta chains originate from one sample sequenced in a study of blood T cell repertoires in COVID-19. Sequencing was performed with immunoSEQ multiplex PCR; in TCRdb, only in-frame clones are kept and a portion is missing. The sample records some 45,000 clones, 70% to 90% being singletons. The specimen sequenced was peripheral blood. Source of these receptors: a human donor in a cohort sampled during active COVID-19.

This clone was observed a handful of times. V usage is TRBV4-1 and J usage is TRBJ1-4, with D unresolved. The CDR3 loop spans 16 amino acids. Germline V gene data show CDR1 as MGHRA and CDR2 as YSYEKL. The V end was cut by 0 bases, the J end by 8 bases, with 16 bases between. CDR3 DNA: TGCGCCAGCAGCCAAGAGACCAAATGGACGGGGGAAAAACTGTTTTTT. It specifies CASSQETKWTGEKLFF.

V usage is TRBV28 and J usage is TRBJ1-2; D remains unclear. V was pared by 3 bases and J by 4 bases, with 9 bases between. The CDR3 has 13 amino acids. The germline V gene has CDR1 MDHEN and CDR2 SYDVKM. The CDR3 spells CASSLAGLYGYTF. The CDR3, as DNA: TGTGCCAGCAGTTTGGCAGGACTCTATGGCTACACCTTC.

The chain recombines TRBV2 with TRBJ1-3; the match to TRBD1 covers 9 bases. After removal of 6 bases from V and 5 bases from J, the junction contained 11 bases not matched to a gene. Germline loops: CDR1 SNHLY, CDR2 FYNNEI. The CDR3 has 16 residues. CDR3 loop: CASSARGQGVRNTIYF. CDR3 sequence (DNA): TGTGCCAGCAGCGCCCGGGGACAGGGAGTAAGAAACACCATATATTTT. The full variable domain, rest sourced from reference TRBV2 and TRBJ1-3, is EPEVTQTPSHQVTQMGQEVILRCVPISNHLYFYWYRQILGQKVEFLVSFYNNEISEKSEIFDDQFSVERPDGSNFTLKIRSTKLEDSAMYFCASSARGQGVRNTIYFGEGSWLTVV.

The chain couples TRBV18 to TRBJ1-1; the match to TRBD1 covers 7 bases. CDR1 and CDR2 (germline): KGHSH, LQKENI. V dropped 3 bases and J dropped 3; count of bases not matched to a gene: 7. CDR3 length: 15 residues. The CDR3 reads CASSPRQGWDTEAFF. DNA of the CDR3: TGTGCCAGCTCACCTCGACAGGGCTGGGACACTGAAGCTTTCTTT.

The V and J genes are TRBV2 and TRBJ2-7, with 7 nucleotides matching TRBD1. J gave up 5 bases and V 4 bases, and 11 bases lay outside the gene matches. Germline CDR1 reads SNHLY; CDR2 reads FYNNEI. This CDR3 contains 15 residues. The chain's CDR3 is CASSGGLQGVHEQYF. CDR3 nucleotides: TGTGCCAGCAGTGGCGGATTGCAGGGGGTCCACGAGCAGTACTTC.

The CDR3 DNA sequence: TGTGCCAGCATCAGGGCAACTAATGAAAAACTGTTTTTT. The encoded protein is CASIRATNEKLFF. The V and J genes are TRBV6-5 and TRBJ1-4; tentatively, D is TRBD1 (5 bases). The CDR3 totals 13 residues. Germline assignment: CDR1 MNHEY and CDR2 SVGAGI. V was shortened by 7 bases and J by 0 bases, with 6 bases between the two germline ends.

V usage is TRBV3-1 (or the pseudogene TRBV3-2) and J usage is TRBJ1-1; D uncertain. The CDR3 runs 15 residues. Trimming took 2 bases from V and 4 from J, leaving 14 bases between them. Germline-derived CDR1 and CDR2 are LGHDT and YNNKEL (reference sequence). Here the CDR3 DNA reads TGTGCCAGCAGCCAATCTCCCGGAGAAGTCACTGAAGCTTTCTTT. Its translation is CASSQSPGEVTEAFF.

This sequence joins TRBV2 and TRBJ1-5; 11 nucleotides line up with TRBD1. The germline V gene has CDR1 SNHLY and CDR2 FYNNEI. The CDR3 has 14 amino acids. Trimming cost V 6 bases and J 6 bases; bases outside gene matches: 4. In DNA, the CDR3 is TGTGCCAGCAGGCAGGACAGGGGGCTTCAGCCCCAGCATTTT. Encoded protein: CASRQDRGLQPQHF.

This clone has only a few counts. The chain employs TRBV2 and TRBJ1-5; 7 nucleotides align to TRBD1. Trimming cost V 3 bases and J 1 base; bases outside gene matches: 3. The CDR3 runs 15 residues. Germline V gene sequence: CDR1 SNHLY, CDR2 FYNNEI. CDR3 sequence reads: CASSERGQSNQPQHF. The CDR3 bases are TGTGCCAGCAGTGAGAGGGGACAGAGCAATCAGCCCCAGCATTTT.